This record looks at one T cell receptor beta chain sequence and its context. Combining a sample-barcoded 5' primer with a J-beta primer mix, a second PCR ran for 7 to 11 cycles. TCRdb re-called the 5' RACE reads through MiXCR, storing one row per CDR3 protein. The sample consists of about 640,000 distinct CDR3 sequences, around three fifths of them appearing once. The data stem from a study of blood T cells in healthy people across ages. Trimming took 0 bases from V and 11 from J, leaving 16 bases between them. Germline lookup yields CDR1 SQVTM and CDR2 ANQGSEA. The CDR3 contains 13 residues. Isolation yielded PBMCs, at least 7 million per sample, in every case.

This chain uses TRBV29-1 with TRBJ2-5, with D possibly being TRBD1 (5 bases). Source material: blood. This receptor was taken from a man between 60 and 75 years old in good health. CDR3 sequence reads: CSVEESQDNEQYF. CDR3 nucleotide sequence: TGCAGCGTTGAAGAAAGCCAGGACAATGAGCAGTACTTC.